The clone carrying this T cell receptor (beta chain) has just a few counts. The antigen is undetermined. These data belong to a study of T cells after yellow fever vaccination. This CDR3 spans 11 amino acids. The ends were cut back, 6 bases at V and 3 bases at J, with 6 bases in the middle. The germline V gene encodes CDR1 MGHDK and CDR2 SYGVNS. Whole-study results and caveats: Contamination of FACS-sorted repertoires by abundant clonotypes from the bulk population could occur. Relatively few clonotypes were ones that appeared in both CD4 and CD8 compartments. Post-booster repertoires contained most primary-vaccination clones again (roughly 96% CD4, approximately 88% CD8).

It was through 5'RACE template switching that TCR cDNA was made, with a universal primer site and UMIs added. TCRdb recomputed calls from the 5' RACE reads with MiXCR, one row per CDR3 protein. The sample carries about 630,000 distinct CDR3 sequences, around 12% recorded once. The chain carries TRBV25-1 and TRBJ2-7; D not certain. This TCR came from a man aged 30 to 39 who received the YFV17D yellow fever vaccine. Sequencing was performed on PBMCs, taken on the day of the yellow fever booster vaccination. CDR3 loop: CASRNYYEQYF. The CDR3 DNA reads TGTGCCAGCAGAAACTACTACGAGCAGTACTTC.